This T cell receptor (beta chain) was recorded in a study of blood T cell repertoires in COVID-19. Profiling relied on immunoSEQ multiplex PCR, and the TCRdb table lists in-frame clones only, not all of them. The repertoire has 350,000 to 400,000 clones, 87% of them found once; the top ten carry roughly 2%. Participants' reported clinical history set cohort assignment. Germline V CDR1 and CDR2: GTSNPN, SVGIG (reference sequence). The CDR3 consists of 17 residues. V was clipped by 0 bases and J by 0 bases, with 15 bases between them. Sequenced: PBMCs or T cells enriched from blood (not recorded which). The rearrangement uses TRBV30 and TRBJ1-3, with unresolved D. This TCR derives from a man in his forties in a cohort exposed to, infected with or recovered from COVID-19 (not recorded which). For the CDR3, the DNA is TGTGCCTGGAGTGTATTTTCAGGCTTCAACTCTGGAAACACCATATATTTT. Its protein product is CAWSVFSGFNSGNTIYF.